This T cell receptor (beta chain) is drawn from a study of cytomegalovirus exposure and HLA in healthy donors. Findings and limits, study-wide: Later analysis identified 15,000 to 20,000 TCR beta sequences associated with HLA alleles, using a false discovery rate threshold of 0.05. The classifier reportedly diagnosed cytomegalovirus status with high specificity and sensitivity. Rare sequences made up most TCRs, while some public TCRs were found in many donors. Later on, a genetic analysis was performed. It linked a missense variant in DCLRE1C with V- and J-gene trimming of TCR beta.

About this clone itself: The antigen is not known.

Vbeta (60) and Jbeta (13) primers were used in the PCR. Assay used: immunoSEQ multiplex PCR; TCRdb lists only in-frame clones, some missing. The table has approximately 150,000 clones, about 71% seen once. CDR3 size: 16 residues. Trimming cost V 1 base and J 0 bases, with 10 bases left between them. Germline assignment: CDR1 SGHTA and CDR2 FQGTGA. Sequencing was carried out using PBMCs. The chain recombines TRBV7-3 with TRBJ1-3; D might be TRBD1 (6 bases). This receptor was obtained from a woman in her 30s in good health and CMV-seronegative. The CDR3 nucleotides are TGTGCCAGCAGCTTAAGACAGGCTACCTCTGGAAACACCATATATTTT. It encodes CASSLRQATSGNTIYF.